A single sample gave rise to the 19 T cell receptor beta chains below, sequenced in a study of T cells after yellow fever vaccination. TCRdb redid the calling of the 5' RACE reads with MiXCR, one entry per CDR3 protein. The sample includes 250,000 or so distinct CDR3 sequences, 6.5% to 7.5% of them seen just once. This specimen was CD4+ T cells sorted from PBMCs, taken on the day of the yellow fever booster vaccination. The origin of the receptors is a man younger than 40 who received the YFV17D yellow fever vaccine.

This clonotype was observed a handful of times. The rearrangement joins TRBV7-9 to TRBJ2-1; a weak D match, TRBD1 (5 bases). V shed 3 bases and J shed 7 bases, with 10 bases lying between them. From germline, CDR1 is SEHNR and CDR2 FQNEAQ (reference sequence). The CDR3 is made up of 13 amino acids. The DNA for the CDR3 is TGTGCCAGCAGCTTTTCAGGGTGGAATGAGCAGTTCTTC. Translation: CASSFSGWNEQFF.

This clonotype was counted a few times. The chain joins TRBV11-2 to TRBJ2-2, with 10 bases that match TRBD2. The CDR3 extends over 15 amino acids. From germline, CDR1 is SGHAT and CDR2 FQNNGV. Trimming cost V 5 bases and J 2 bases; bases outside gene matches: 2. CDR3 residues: CASSPLAGNTGELFF. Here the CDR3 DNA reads TGTGCCAGCAGCCCACTAGCGGGAAACACCGGGGAGCTGTTTTTT.

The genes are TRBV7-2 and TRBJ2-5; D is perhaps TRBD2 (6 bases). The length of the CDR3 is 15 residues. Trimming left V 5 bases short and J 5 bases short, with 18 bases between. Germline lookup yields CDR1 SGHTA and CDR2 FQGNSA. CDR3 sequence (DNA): TGTGCCAGCAGCATTTACCGGGACTTCGGTGAGACCCAGTACTTC. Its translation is CASSIYRDFGETQYF.

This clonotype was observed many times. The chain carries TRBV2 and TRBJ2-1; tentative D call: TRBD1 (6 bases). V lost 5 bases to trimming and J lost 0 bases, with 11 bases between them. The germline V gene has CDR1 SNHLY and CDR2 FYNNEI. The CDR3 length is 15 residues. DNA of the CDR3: TGTGCCAGCAGTCGACAGGTCAGCTCCTACAATGAGCAGTTCTTC. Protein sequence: CASSRQVSSYNEQFF. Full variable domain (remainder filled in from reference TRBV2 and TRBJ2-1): EPEVTQTPSHQVTQMGQEVILRCVPISNHLYFYWYRQILGQKVEFLVSFYNNEISEKSEIFDDQFSVERPDGSNFTLKIRSTKLEDSAMYFCASSRQVSSYNEQFFGPGTRLTVL.

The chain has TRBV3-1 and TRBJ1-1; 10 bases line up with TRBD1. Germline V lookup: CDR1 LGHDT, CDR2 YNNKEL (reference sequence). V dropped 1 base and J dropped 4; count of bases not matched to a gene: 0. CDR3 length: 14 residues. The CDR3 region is CASSQGTGGTEAFF. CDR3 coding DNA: TGTGCCAGCAGCCAAGGGACAGGGGGCACTGAAGCTTTCTTT.

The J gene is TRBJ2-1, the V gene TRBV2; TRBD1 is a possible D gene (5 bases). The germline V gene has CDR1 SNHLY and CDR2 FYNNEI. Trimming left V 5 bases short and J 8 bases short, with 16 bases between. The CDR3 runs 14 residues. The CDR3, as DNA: TGTGCCAGCAGTAGACAATCTCCCAGGGATGAGCAGTTCTTC. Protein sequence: CASSRQSPRDEQFF.

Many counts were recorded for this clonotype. The CDR3 coding sequence is TGCGCCAGCAGCTTGGAAGGTCAGGTGTTTTTT. It codes for CASSLEGQVFF. The rearrangement links TRBV5-1 to TRBJ1-4; no definite D call. Germline V lookup: CDR1 SGHRS, CDR2 YFSETQ. Trimming stripped 0 bases from V and 15 bases from J, with 9 bases between. This CDR3 has 11 amino acids.

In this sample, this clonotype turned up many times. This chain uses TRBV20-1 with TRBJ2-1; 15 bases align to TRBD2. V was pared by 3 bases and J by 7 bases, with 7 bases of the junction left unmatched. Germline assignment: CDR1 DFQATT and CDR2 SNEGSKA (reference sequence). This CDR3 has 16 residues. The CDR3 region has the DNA TGCAGTGCTAGCTCCGGACTAGCGGGAGGGCAAAATGAGCAGTTCTTC. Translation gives CSASSGLAGGQNEQFF.

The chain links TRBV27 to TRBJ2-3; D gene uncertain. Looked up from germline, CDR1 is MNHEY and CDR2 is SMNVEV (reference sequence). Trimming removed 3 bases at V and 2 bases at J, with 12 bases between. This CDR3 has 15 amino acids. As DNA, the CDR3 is TGTGCCAGCAGTTTCTCCCTAACTTACACAGATACGCAGTATTTT. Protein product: CASSFSLTYTDTQYF.

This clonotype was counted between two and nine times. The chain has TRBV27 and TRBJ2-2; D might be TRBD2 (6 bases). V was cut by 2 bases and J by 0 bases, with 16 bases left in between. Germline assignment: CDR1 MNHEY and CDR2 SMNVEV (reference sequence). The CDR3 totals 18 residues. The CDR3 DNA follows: TGTGCCAGCAGTTTAAATTATAGGCGGGACTCGAACACCGGGGAGCTGTTTTTT. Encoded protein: CASSLNYRRDSNTGELFF.

The CDR3 DNA reads TGTGCCAGCTCACCATTTTTGGAAGCAGAAAAACTGTTTTTT. This sequence encodes CASSPFLEAEKLFF. The chain couples TRBV18 to TRBJ1-4; the D is unclear. Germline V gene lookup returns CDR1 KGHSH and CDR2 LQKENI. There are 14 residues in the CDR3. V lost 2 bases and J 8 bases, leaving 12 bases between the germline ends.

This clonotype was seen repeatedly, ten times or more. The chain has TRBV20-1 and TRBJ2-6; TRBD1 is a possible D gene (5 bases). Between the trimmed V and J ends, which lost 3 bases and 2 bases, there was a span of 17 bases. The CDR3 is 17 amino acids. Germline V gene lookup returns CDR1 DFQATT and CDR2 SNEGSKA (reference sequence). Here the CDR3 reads CSARSGIHRTGANVLTF. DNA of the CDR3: TGCAGTGCTAGGTCAGGGATCCACCGGACTGGGGCCAACGTCCTGACTTTC.

CDR3 protein: CSATPEGYGYTF. DNA of the CDR3: TGCAGTGCAACACCAGAGGGCTATGGCTACACCTTC. This chain joins TRBV20-1 and TRBJ1-2; D not certain. The V gene lost 6 bases and the J gene lost 4 bases, with 12 bases spanning the gap. This CDR3 is 12 amino acids long. Per the germline V gene, CDR1 is DFQATT and CDR2 is SNEGSKA (reference sequence).

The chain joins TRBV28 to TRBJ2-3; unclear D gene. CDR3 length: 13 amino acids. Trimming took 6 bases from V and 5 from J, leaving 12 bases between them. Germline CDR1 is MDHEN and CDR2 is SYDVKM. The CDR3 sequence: CASSRANGDTQYF. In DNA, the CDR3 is TGTGCCAGCAGCCGAGCTAATGGAGATACGCAGTATTTT.

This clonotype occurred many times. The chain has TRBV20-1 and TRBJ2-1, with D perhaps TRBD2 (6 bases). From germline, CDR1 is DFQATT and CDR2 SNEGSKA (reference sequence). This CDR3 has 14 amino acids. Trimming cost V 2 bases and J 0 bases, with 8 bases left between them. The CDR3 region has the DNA TGCAGTGCTAGACTAGCGACCTCCTACAATGAGCAGTTCTTC. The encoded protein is CSARLATSYNEQFF.

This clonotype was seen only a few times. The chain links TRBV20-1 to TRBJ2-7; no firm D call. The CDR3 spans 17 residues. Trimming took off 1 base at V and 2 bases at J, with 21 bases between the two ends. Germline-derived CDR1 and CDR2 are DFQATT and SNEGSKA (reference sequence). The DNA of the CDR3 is TGCAGTGCTAGAGGGTTGGATCTGCGCGGATTTACCTACGAGCAGTACTTC. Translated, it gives CSARGLDLRGFTYEQYF.

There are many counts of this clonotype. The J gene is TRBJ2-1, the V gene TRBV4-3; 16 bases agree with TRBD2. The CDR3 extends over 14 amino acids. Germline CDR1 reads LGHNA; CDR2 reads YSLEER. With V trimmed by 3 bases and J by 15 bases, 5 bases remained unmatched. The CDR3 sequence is CASSQGLAGGAVFF. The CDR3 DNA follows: TGCGCCAGCAGCCAGGGACTAGCGGGAGGGGCCGTGTTCTTC.

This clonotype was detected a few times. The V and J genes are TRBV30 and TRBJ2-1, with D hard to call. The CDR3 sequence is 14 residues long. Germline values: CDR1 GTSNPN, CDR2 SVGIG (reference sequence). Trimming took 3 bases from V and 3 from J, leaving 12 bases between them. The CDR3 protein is CAWRRTDHYNEQFF. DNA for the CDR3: TGTGCCTGGAGAAGGACGGACCACTACAATGAGCAGTTCTTC.

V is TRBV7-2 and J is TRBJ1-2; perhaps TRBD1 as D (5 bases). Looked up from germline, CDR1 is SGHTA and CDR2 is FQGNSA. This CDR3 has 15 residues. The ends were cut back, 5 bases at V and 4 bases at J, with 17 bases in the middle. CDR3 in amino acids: CASSIQTRGLYGYTF. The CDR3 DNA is TGTGCCAGCAGCATTCAGACCCGGGGCCTCTATGGCTACACCTTC.